The 7 T cell receptor beta chains presented below share a single source sample, sequenced in a study of T cells after yellow fever vaccination. TCRdb reprocessed the 5' RACE reads with MiXCR, giving one entry per CDR3 protein. The table has around 600,000 distinct CDR3 sequences, 12% seen once. The sequencing used PBMCs, collected on the day of the yellow fever booster vaccination. The receptors derive from a man aged 30 to 45 who received the YFV17D yellow fever vaccine.

The chain is built from TRBV20-1 and TRBJ2-2, with 7 bases matching TRBD2. J lost 6 bases, V lost 1 base, and 8 bases had no gene match. The CDR3 is made up of 15 amino acids. The V gene's germline CDR1 is DFQATT and CDR2 SNEGSKA (reference sequence). DNA for the CDR3: TGCAGTGCTAGAGGCCCACCAGCGGGATCCGGGGAGCTGTTTTTT. Translation: CSARGPPAGSGELFF.

The table lists this clonotype with a few counts. The genes are TRBV5-1 and TRBJ1-1; perhaps TRBD1 as D (6 bases). V lost 4 bases and J 1 base, leaving 14 bases between the germline ends. There are 15 residues in the CDR3. Germline V gene lookup returns CDR1 SGHRS and CDR2 YFSETQ. The CDR3 DNA sequence: TGCGCCAGCAGCGAGATCCCAGGGGAGAACACTGAAGCTTTCTTT. Its translation: CASSEIPGENTEAFF.

This clonotype was counted a few times. The chain has TRBV11-2 and TRBJ1-6; TRBD1 is a possible D gene (6 bases). V was shortened by 1 base and J by 5 bases, with 9 bases between the two germline ends. There are 15 residues in the CDR3. Germline V CDR1 and CDR2: SGHAT, FQNNGV. In DNA form, the CDR3 reads TGTGCCAGCAGCTTAGGTCGGACAGATAATTCACCCCTCCACTTT. Its protein product is CASSLGRTDNSPLHF.

The chain joins TRBV12-3 or TRBV12-4 to TRBJ1-5; D is unclear. V lost 2 bases, J lost 7 bases, and 6 bases lay in between. The CDR3 is 12 residues long. The CDR3 nucleotides are TGTGCCAGCAGTTTAATGGTACAGCCCCAGCATTTT. Translated: CASSLMVQPQHF.

This clonotype was seen a handful of times. The rearrangement joins TRBV7-3 to TRBJ1-5; D is unresolved. The CDR3 is 13 amino acids. With 2 bases removed from V and 0 bases from J, the gap between germline ends came to 2 bases. Germline assignment: CDR1 SGHTA and CDR2 FQGTGA. CDR3 nucleotide sequence: TGTGCCAGCAGCTTATTTAGCAATCAGCCCCAGCATTTT. Protein sequence: CASSLFSNQPQHF.

This clonotype appeared many times. This rearrangement joins TRBV25-1 to TRBJ2-3; 8 nucleotides agree with TRBD1. The length of the CDR3 is 15 residues. The germline gives CDR1 MGHDK, CDR2 SYGVNS. The trim removed 3 bases at V and 5 bases at J, leaving 7 bases unmatched. The CDR3 sequence is CASSEVDRDKDTQYF. CDR3 coding DNA: TGTGCCAGCAGTGAGGTGGACAGGGATAAAGATACGCAGTATTTT.

The V call is TRBV28, the J call TRBJ2-7; D may be TRBD1 (7 bases). CDR3 length: 15 residues. CDR1 is MDHEN and CDR2 is SYDVKM in the germline V gene. V was pared by 5 bases and J by 5 bases, with 19 bases between. The CDR3 sequence: CASSLLDREVHEQYF. CDR3 sequence (DNA): TGTGCCAGCAGTCTTCTCGACAGGGAGGTCCACGAGCAGTACTTC.